Listed below are T cell receptor beta chains from one sample, sequenced in a study of T cell repertoires and Cas9 in healthy adults. TCRdb keeps only in-frame clones here, not all; method: immunoSEQ multiplex PCR. The sample has about 22,000 clones; just under 95% are singletons. Sequenced: CD4+ effector T cells (CD127+, CD25-, CD137-, CD154-) from PBMCs; culture status not recorded. The receptors originated from a human donor in good health. CDR3s include the opening cysteine and the closing phenylalanine or tryptophan. A D gene is named only where the DNA matches it firmly.

v_gene	j_gene	d_gene	CDR3aa	CDR3nt
TRBV6-5	TRBJ2-7	TRBD1	CASSRTGSEQYF	TGTGCCAGCAGTCGGACAGGGAGCGAGCAGTACTTC
TRBV4-3	TRBJ1-2	NA	CASSQDRGSNYGYTF	TGCGCCAGCAGCCAAGATCGGGGCAGTAACTATGGCTACACCTTC
TRBV18	TRBJ1-1	NA	CASSQTGPRSSEAFF	TGTGCCAGCTCGCAAACCGGGCCACGTTCGTCTGAAGCTTTCTTT
TRBV6-1	TRBJ1-1	NA	CASRKTYEAFF	TGTGCCAGCAGGAAAACTTATGAAGCTTTCTTT
TRBV18	TRBJ2-3	NA	CASSMDPRDTFPKRTDTQYF	TGTGCCAGCTCAATGGATCCCCGGGACACCTTCCCAAAACGCACAGATACGCAGTATTTT
TRBV7-6	TRBJ2-2	NA	CASSSTAGELFF	TGTGCCAGCAGCTCTACGGCCGGGGAGCTGTTTTTT
TRBV5-1	TRBJ2-1	TRBD1	CASSLAEGASTQFF	TGCGCCAGCAGCTTGGCAGAGGGGGCTTCGACGCAGTTCTTC
TRBV5-8	TRBJ1-1	NA	CASSLGVWGAFF	TGTGCCAGCAGCTTGGGTGTATGGGGGGCTTTCTTT
TRBV6-1	TRBJ2-2	TRBD1	CASSDRQGRFGELFF	TGTGCCAGCAGTGACAGACAGGGCCGTTTCGGGGAGCTGTTTTTT
TRBV28	TRBJ1-5	TRBD1	CASSPGGRGGQPQHF	TGTGCCAGCAGCCCAGGGGGCAGGGGCGGGCAGCCCCAGCATTTT
TRBV19	TRBJ2-2	TRBD1	CASSIGTGRRGTGELFF	TGTGCCAGTAGTATCGGGACAGGACGCAGGGGTACCGGGGAGCTGTTTTTT
TRBV7-9	TRBJ1-2	TRBD1	CASSPSGQGWGYTF	TGTGCCAGCAGCCCCTCGGGACAGGGATGGGGCTACACCTTC
TRBV10-2	TRBJ2-1	NA	CASSDDRVDEQFF	TGCGCCAGCAGTGATGATAGAGTAGATGAGCAGTTCTTC
TRBV7-3	TRBJ1-3	NA	CASRVGNTIYF	TGTGCCAGCAGGGTCGGAAACACCATATATTTT
TRBV5-1	TRBJ1-2	NA	CASSLADRDYGYTF	TGCGCCAGCAGCTTGGCCGACAGAGACTATGGCTACACCTTC